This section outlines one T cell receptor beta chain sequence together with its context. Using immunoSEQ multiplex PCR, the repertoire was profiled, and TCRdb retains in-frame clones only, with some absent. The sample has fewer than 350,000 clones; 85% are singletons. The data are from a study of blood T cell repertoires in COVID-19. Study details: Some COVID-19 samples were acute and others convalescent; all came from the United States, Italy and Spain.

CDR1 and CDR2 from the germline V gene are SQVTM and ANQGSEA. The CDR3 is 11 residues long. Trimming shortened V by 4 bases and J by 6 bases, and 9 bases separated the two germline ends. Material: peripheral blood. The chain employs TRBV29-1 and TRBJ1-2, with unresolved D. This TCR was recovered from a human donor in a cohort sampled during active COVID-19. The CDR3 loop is CSVVLLNGYTF. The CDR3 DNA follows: TGCAGCGTTGTACTGCTGAATGGCTACACCTTC. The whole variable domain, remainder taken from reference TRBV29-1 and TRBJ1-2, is SAVISQKPSRDICQRGTSLTIQCQVDSQVTMMFWYRQQPGQSLTLIATANQGSEATYESGFVIDKFPISRPNLTFSTLTVSNMSPEDSSIYLCSVVLLNGYTFGSGTRLTVV.